The rows below give T cell receptor beta chains drawn from one sample of a study of shared T cell receptors in the human thymus. Libraries were prepared by immunoSEQ multiplex PCR; TCRdb keeps only in-frame clonotypes and omits some of them. The repertoire holds hundreds of thousands of clones, around 87% seen once, with more than 0.009% in the top ten. In addition, the sample was reused for a study of human thymus T cells.

Sequenced input: thymocytes. These receptors all stem from a boy in the first two years of life with a congenital heart defect. Each CDR3 is given with its conserved first and last residue. The D gene is left open where the match is weak. Only part of the rows carry a size: once, few, many, or a class if the clone is expanded.

d_gene	v_gene	j_gene	abundance	CDR3aa	CDR3nt
.	TRBV20-1	TRBJ2-5	.	CSAGGGETQYF	TGCAGTGCTGGCGGTGGAGAGACCCAGTACTTC
TRBD1	TRBV4-1	TRBJ1-5	.	CASSQDRDLGQPQHF	TGCGCCAGCAGCCAGGACAGGGATCTAGGTCAGCCCCAGCATTTT
.	TRBV5-1	TRBJ2-5	.	CASSLYRFHYRETQYF	TGCGCCAGCAGCCTGTACCGCTTTCACTATCGAGAGACCCAGTACTTC
TRBD2	TRBV6-1	TRBJ2-3	.	CAILSGREGDTQYF	TGTGCCATCCTAAGCGGGAGGGAGGGGGATACGCAGTATTTT
.	TRBV5-4	TRBJ2-1	.	CASSLTSSYNEQFF	TGTGCCAGCAGCTTGACTAGCTCCTACAATGAGCAGTTCTTC
.	TRBV9	TRBJ2-2	.	CASSVGGAGELFF	TGTGCCAGCAGCGTTGGGGGCGCCGGGGAGCTGTTTTTT
.	TRBV4-3	TRBJ2-1	.	CASSQDPDGSSYNEQFF	TGCGCCAGCAGCCAAGACCCGGACGGGAGCTCCTACAATGAGCAGTTCTTC
TRBD2	TRBV5-4	TRBJ2-3	once	CASSRERGLAGGSTDTQYF	TGTGCCAGCAGCCGAGAACGGGGACTAGCGGGGGGTAGCACAGATACGCAGTATTTT
TRBD1	TRBV5-8	TRBJ2-3	.	CASTRQGTSTDTQYF	TGTGCCAGCACCAGACAGGGGACTAGCACAGATACGCAGTATTTT
.	TRBV5-6	TRBJ1-2	once	CASSLTSGPNGYTF	TGTGCCAGCAGCTTAACAAGCGGCCCGAATGGCTACACCTTC
TRBD2	TRBV9	TRBJ2-3	.	CASSGTSGGITYTDTQYF	TGTGCCAGCAGCGGGACTAGCGGGGGGATAACTTACACAGATACGCAGTATTTT
TRBD2	TRBV27	TRBJ2-7	.	CASSPRGLAEADSYEQYF	TGTGCCAGCAGTCCCCGGGGACTAGCGGAGGCTGACTCCTACGAGCAGTACTTC
.	TRBV5-1	TRBJ1-2	.	CASSLPDPGSYGYTF	TGCGCCAGCAGCTTACCAGACCCTGGGAGCTATGGCTACACCTTC
.	TRBV15	TRBJ2-7	.	CATSRDRSSAAYEQYF	TGTGCCACCAGCAGAGATCGATCCAGTGCTGCCTACGAGCAGTACTTC
.	TRBV27	TRBJ1-5	.	CASSTSGGEKSNQPQHF	TGTGCCAGCAGTACCAGTGGGGGGGAGAAGAGCAATCAGCCCCAGCATTTT
.	TRBV15	TRBJ1-2	once	CATSWRTYGYTF	TGTGCCACCAGCTGGAGGACCTATGGCTACACCTTC
.	TRBV5-4	TRBJ1-1	.	CASSLGGGGTEAFF	TGTGCCAGCAGCTTGGGGGGAGGTGGTACTGAAGCTTTCTTT
.	TRBV7-3	TRBJ1-6	.	CASSLRAENSPLHF	TGTGCCAGCAGCTTAAGGGCCGAGAATTCACCCCTCCACTTT
.	TRBV4-1	TRBJ2-1	.	CASSQDRGSYNEQFF	TGCGCCAGCAGCCAAGATCGGGGATCCTACAATGAGCAGTTCTTC
TRBD2	TRBV4-2	TRBJ2-3	.	CASSQEVVTSGGASTDTQYF	TGTGCCAGCAGCCAAGAGGTAGTGACTAGCGGGGGGGCTAGCACAGATACGCAGTATTTT
TRBD1	TRBV10-2	TRBJ2-5	.	CASSESKMDRKETQYF	TGCGCCAGCAGTGAGTCAAAAATGGACAGGAAAGAGACCCAGTACTTC
TRBD2	TRBV19	TRBJ2-2	.	CASSTLKAGGATGELFF	TGTGCCAGTAGTACCTTAAAAGCGGGAGGGGCCACCGGGGAGCTGTTTTTT
.	TRBV21-1	TRBJ2-7	.	CASSIDSYEQYF	TGTGCCAGCAGCATTGACAGCTACGAGCAGTACTTC
TRBD2	TRBV19	TRBJ2-3	.	CASSILAGGPSTQYF	TGTGCCAGTAGTATTTTAGCGGGAGGTCCGAGTACGCAGTATTTT
TRBD1	TRBV28	TRBJ2-5	.	CASRYGTGQETQYF	TGTGCCAGCAGGTACGGGACAGGGCAAGAGACCCAGTACTTC
TRBD1	TRBV28	TRBJ2-1	.	CASSPPNRDRGPPYNEQFF	TGTGCCAGCAGTCCTCCCAACCGGGACAGGGGGCCCCCCTACAATGAGCAGTTCTTC
TRBD2	TRBV10-2	TRBJ2-3	once	CASRATGQNWEGVFTDTQYF	TGCGCCAGCAGAGCAACAGGACAAAACTGGGAGGGAGTTTTCACAGATACGCAGTATTTT
.	TRBV20-1	TRBJ2-7	.	CSATRYEQYF	TGCAGTGCTACCCGCTACGAGCAGTACTTC